This is a list of T cell receptor beta chains from one sample in a study of T cell responses to AZD1222 COVID-19 vaccine. TCRdb's copy holds only in-frame clones and misses some; the assay was immunoSEQ multiplex PCR. The sample includes about 150,000 clones, 90% of them seen just once. This material consisted of peripheral blood, taken on day 0 of AZD1222 vaccination. The origin of the receptors is an adult in good health. Each CDR3 is given with its conserved first and last residue. Fields, in order: J gene, D gene, clone size, V gene, CDR3 DNA, CDR3 protein. D genes are given only for firm matches. The size of a clone is reported for some rows only, either as once, few or many, or as a class for expanded clones.

TRBJ1-5 | - | few | TRBV30 | TGTGCCTGGAGTCCCCCGGGACTTATCAATCAGCCCCAGCATTTT | CAWSPPGLINQPQHF
TRBJ2-1 | - | - | TRBV11-2 | TGTGCCAGCAGCTTAGGGGACTCCTACAATGAGCAGTTCTTC | CASSLGDSYNEQFF
TRBJ1-1 | - | - | TRBV12-2 | TGTGCAAGTCGCTTATCCGGGGGGCGGCCGACTGAAGCTTTCTTT | CASRLSGGRPTEAFF
TRBJ2-3 | TRBD2 | - | TRBV18 | TGTGCCAGCTCACCAGGACTAGCGGGAGTGAAAGATACGCAGTATTTT | CASSPGLAGVKDTQYF
TRBJ1-5 | - | few | TRBV3-1/TRBV3-2 | TGTGCCAGCAGCCAAGCTTTCCGGGGAAGTGAGCCCCAGCATTTT | CASSQAFRGSEPQHF
TRBJ1-4 | TRBD1 | few | TRBV12-3/TRBV12-4 | TGTGCCAGCAGCCTACAGGGGATTGGAAAACTGTTTTTT | CASSLQGIGKLFF
TRBJ2-1 | - | once | TRBV11-3 | TGTGCCAGCAGCTTAACAGTAGGCTCCTACAATGAGCAGTTCTTC | CASSLTVGSYNEQFF
TRBJ1-2 | - | - | TRBV7-9 | TGTGCCAGCGCCGACACCACAGACGGCTACACCTTC | CASADTTDGYTF
TRBJ2-1 | TRBD2 | - | TRBV15 | TGTGCCACCAGCACGGGACTAGCAGGGGTACTTCGCAATGAGCAGTTCTTC | CATSTGLAGVLRNEQFF
TRBJ1-6 | - | - | TRBV28 | TGTGCCAGCAGTTTCCTTAAGACCAATTCACCCCTCCACTTT | CASSFLKTNSPLHF
TRBJ2-5 | TRBD1 | - | TRBV10-3 | TGTGCCATCAGCACAGACAGGGTGAGGGAGACCCAGTACTTC | CAISTDRVRETQYF
TRBJ2-1 | - | - | TRBV11-2 | TGTGCCAGCAGCTTAAATCCTAGCAACTATGAGCAGTTCTTC | CASSLNPSNYEQFF
TRBJ2-5 | - | - | TRBV19 | TGTGCCAGTAGTATAGGGTCAGAGGAAGAGACCCAGTACTTC | CASSIGSEEETQYF
TRBJ1-1 | - | - | TRBV28 | TGTGCCAGCAGTGATAGAATGAACACTGAAGCTTTCTTT | CASSDRMNTEAFF
TRBJ1-1 | TRBD1 | once | TRBV20-1 | TGCAGTGCTAGATGGACAGGCGAAGCTTTCTTT | CSARWTGEAFF
TRBJ1-2 | - | - | TRBV6-5 | TGTGCCAGCAGTTCCACAGCCTATGGCTACACCTTC | CASSSTAYGYTF
TRBJ1-1 | - | - | TRBV9 | TGTGCCAGCAGCGCGGCGGGGGGAACCAAAGCTTTCTTT | CASSAAGGTKAFF
TRBJ1-4 | - | - | TRBV7-8 | TGTGCCAGCAGCTATTCAGGCAGACAACTGTTTTTT | CASSYSGRQLFF
TRBJ1-5 | TRBD1 | - | TRBV30 | TGTGCCTGGAGTAAGGACAGGGAACAGCCCCAGCATTTT | CAWSKDREQPQHF
TRBJ2-1 | - | - | TRBV11-3 | TGTGCCAGCCGGAGCTCCTACAATGAGCAGTTCTTC | CASRSSYNEQFF
TRBJ1-6 | - | few | TRBV6-5 | TGTGCCAGCAGCCAAAGGACCCCACTCCTCCACTTT | CASSQRTPLLHF
TRBJ2-3 | TRBD2 | - | TRBV6-4 | TGTGCCAGCAGCGTCGGACCGGGACTAGCGGGAGGTGATACGCAGTATTTT | CASSVGPGLAGGDTQYF
TRBJ1-5 | - | - | TRBV29-1 | TGCAGCGTTTTGGGTGGGGGGGGAGCCCAGCATTTT | CSVLGGGGAQHF
TRBJ2-5 | TRBD2 | - | TRBV3-1/TRBV3-2 | TGTGCCAGCAGCCTGTGGACTAGCGGCAATCGGGAGACCCAGTACTTC | CASSLWTSGNRETQYF
TRBJ1-2 | - | - | TRBV5-5 | TGTGCCAGCAGCAACCGGCGAGGGCTTGGCTATGGCTACACCTTC | CASSNRRGLGYGYTF
TRBJ2-3 | TRBD2 | once | TRBV2 | TGTGCCAGCTTTAGCGGGGGAGCTAGCACAGATACGCAGTATTTT | CASFSGGASTDTQYF
TRBJ2-5 | - | few | TRBV18 | TGTGCCAGCTCACCACCTCAGTTAAGAGAGACCCAGTACTTC | CASSPPQLRETQYF
TRBJ1-2 | - | once | TRBV3-1/TRBV3-2 | TGTGCCAGCAGCCAAGGGGAAGGGGTCTATGGCTACACCTTC | CASSQGEGVYGYTF
TRBJ2-3 | - | - | TRBV7-9 | TGTGCCAGCAGCGCCCACGATACAGATACGCAGTATTTT | CASSAHDTDTQYF
TRBJ1-1 | - | - | TRBV5-1 | TGCGCCAGCAGCTTGGCTCGGAACACTGAAGCTTTCTTT | CASSLARNTEAFF
TRBJ1-5 | - | - | TRBV7-2 | TGTGCCAGCAGCTTATCAGGGTGGCAGCCCCAGCATTTT | CASSLSGWQPQHF
TRBJ2-7 | - | - | TRBV2 | TGTGCCAGCAGTGAACAGGTGTTGAGCGAGCAGTACTTC | CASSEQVLSEQYF
TRBJ2-3 | - | - | TRBV18 | TGTGCCAGCTCACCACGACAGACCACAGATACGCAGTATTTT | CASSPRQTTDTQYF
TRBJ1-1 | - | - | TRBV5-1 | TGCGCCAGCAGCAGTAACACTGAAGCTTTCTTT | CASSSNTEAFF
TRBJ1-2 | - | - | TRBV14 | TGTGCCAGCAGCCCATTTCGGGACAATGGCTACACCTTC | CASSPFRDNGYTF
TRBJ1-2 | - | - | TRBV5-1 | TGCGCCAGCAGCTTGGGAGAGGCCTTCTATGGCTACACCTTC | CASSLGEAFYGYTF
TRBJ1-2 | TRBD1 | - | TRBV6-6 | TGTGCCAGCAGTACGGACAGGCTCCAGTACACCTTC | CASSTDRLQYTF
TRBJ2-3 | TRBD2 | few | TRBV6-4 | TGTGCCAGCAGTGTAGTTAGCGGGAGTGGAGATACGCAGTATTTT | CASSVVSGSGDTQYF
TRBJ2-7 | TRBD1 | - | TRBV6-5 | TGTGCCACCCAAAGGGGGCCCGACGAGCAGTACTTC | CATQRGPDEQYF
TRBJ1-1 | - | - | TRBV19 | TGTGCCAGTAGTTCATCAGGGGTACACACTGAAGCTTTCTTT | CASSSSGVHTEAFF
TRBJ1-2 | - | - | TRBV5-1 | TGCGCCAGCAGCTTGGACCGGGACTATGGCTACACCTTC | CASSLDRDYGYTF
TRBJ2-5 | - | - | TRBV11-2 | TGTGCCAGCAGCTTAGATCGAGGGGAGGCAGAAGAGACCCAGTACTTC | CASSLDRGEAEETQYF
TRBJ2-7 | TRBD2 | - | TRBV15 | TGTGCCACCAGCAGAGATCTCCCCAGCGGGGGAATCTACGAGCAGTACTTC | CATSRDLPSGGIYEQYF
TRBJ1-3 | TRBD1 | - | TRBV6-5 | TGTGCCAGCAGTTACAACGGACAGGGCTTAAACACCATATATTTT | CASSYNGQGLNTIYF
TRBJ1-6 | - | - | TRBV30 | TGTGCCTGGAGTGTAGTGGCGGCTCATTCACCCCTCCACTTT | CAWSVVAAHSPLHF
TRBJ1-6 | - | - | TRBV7-2 | TGTGCCAGCAGCACGCTACCCATATCCAATGCGAACTCACCCCTCCACTTT | CASSTLPISNANSPLHF
TRBJ2-7 | TRBD1 | few | TRBV2 | TGTGCCAGCAGTACGGACAGGGGCGAGCAGTACTTC | CASSTDRGEQYF
TRBJ1-5 | - | - | TRBV6-6 | TGTGCCAGCAGTTACTCTGGTCAAGGCGGTGATCAGCCCCAGCATTTT | CASSYSGQGGDQPQHF
TRBJ2-5 | TRBD2 | - | TRBV28 | TGTGCCAGCAGTCCCGGGGGGGCAGAGACCCAGTACTTC | CASSPGGAETQYF
TRBJ2-7 | - | - | TRBV5-1 | TGCGCCAGCAGCAACGGACCGGGCCTTGGAGCCTACGAGCAGTACTTC | CASSNGPGLGAYEQYF
TRBJ1-1 | - | - | TRBV5-1 | TGCGCCAGCACCCGGGACACCGCGAACATTGAAGCTTTCTTT | CASTRDTANIEAFF
TRBJ2-1 | TRBD2 | - | TRBV27 | TGTGCCAGCAGTTTAGCTAGCGGGTTATACAATGAGCAGTTCTTC | CASSLASGLYNEQFF
TRBJ1-5 | - | - | TRBV7-2 | TGTGCCAGCAGCTTAATCCTCTATCAGCCCCAGCATTTT | CASSLILYQPQHF
TRBJ2-3 | - | - | TRBV14 | TGTGCCAGCAGCCAAGATCGCGCAGATACGCAGTATTTT | CASSQDRADTQYF
TRBJ2-7 | TRBD2 | - | TRBV7-6 | TGTGCCAGCAGCGACTTCGGGGATCTGGGGAGGGAGAACTACGAGCAGTACTTC | CASSDFGDLGRENYEQYF
TRBJ1-2 | - | - | TRBV29-1 | TGCAGCGTTTCGCTCAGCCACTATGGCTACACCTTC | CSVSLSHYGYTF
TRBJ1-1 | - | once | TRBV7-3 | TGTGCCAGCAGCTCAACCCCGGGACCGGGGAACACTGAAGCTTTCTTT | CASSSTPGPGNTEAFF